This TCR beta chain derives from a study of blood T cells in healthy people across ages (dated by TCRdb to the mid-2010s). Describing the broader study: In model experiments, template switching captured roughly one uniquely barcoded TCR beta cDNA molecule for every two T cells. The study measured age-related changes in TCR beta repertoire diversity using deep sequencing normalized with unique cDNA molecular identifiers. The donors were divided into four age groups: young (average approximately 16 years), middle-aged (over 35), aged (under 70) and long-lived (more than 75). To avoid experimental bias, donors of different ages were spread randomly across the sequencing lanes. For two donors (one aged 18 to 30 and one aged 80 or older), the study analyzed two additional independent replicas of 1 million unique cDNA reads from the same blood draw.

Library construction relied on 5' RACE. Sequencing used an Illumina HiSeq 2500. The second PCR ran for about 6 to 11 cycles and used a J-beta primer mix along with a sample-barcoded 5' primer. A unique molecular identifier was introduced onto each TCR beta cDNA molecule by a template-switch 5' adaptor carrying 12 random nucleotides. Each sample yielded at least 2.5 million CDR3-containing paired-end reads. First-strand cDNA synthesis was performed from all RNA using the Mint cDNA synthesis kit, with priming by a TRBC-specific oligonucleotide. All cDNA was treated with uracil-DNA glycosylase and then went through a first 18-cycle PCR with the universal primers M1SS and BC2_uni_R. The study's processing was this. For normalization, 1 million high-quality reads, each with a distinct molecular identifier, were randomly selected from each sample. Instead of being binned into consensus sequences, reads with shared molecular identifiers were discarded. CDR3 identification, clonotype clustering and error correction used MiTCR with a Q25 quality threshold and the strictest error-elimination algorithm. Lower-bound total TCR beta diversity was estimated with a nonparametric unseen species model using Euler transformation. TCRdb reprocessing: public reads trimmed at Q25 with fastp, clones called with MiXCR, in-frame beta chains kept. Rows are unified per CDR3 protein, each entry keeping the most common DNA and genes. The V and J calls and clone size are TCRdb's, not the authors'. The sample table lists fewer than 900,000 distinct CDR3 sequences, roughly 45% of them with a count of one. The ten most abundant clones make up 20% to 25% of the sample.

This clonotype was picked up one time. Its antigen is unknown. Base quality data are lacking; no much larger clone is found one base away. Just one read gives weak support. The investigation overall reported the following: Because profiling used bulk unsorted PBMCs, naive and antigen-experienced compartments could not be compared conclusively. Because the CMV infection status of the donors was unknown, age-related changes in expanded clonotypes may potentially have been confounded. Observed TCR beta diversity correlated strongly with the percentage of naive T cells measured by flow cytometry. Compared with the aged group, the long-lived group had more naive CD4+ T cells, fewer expanded clones and increased TCR diversity, a pattern suggesting age selection. Observed TCR beta diversity per million T cells fell roughly linearly with age, and a significant reduction was already apparent by age approximately 41. Estimates of total diversity based on one million sequenced T cells were considered lower bounds and underestimates.

The 35 to 40 donors, aged roughly 6 to 100 years, were systemically healthy Caucasian individuals from Russia. Each donor gave around 9.5 milliliters of peripheral blood, collected into EDTA-treated Vacutainer tubes. Ficoll-Paque density-gradient centrifugation was used to isolate PBMCs, with at least 6.5 million per sample. Trizol reagent was used to extract total RNA from the PBMCs, yielding at least 6 micrograms per sample. For every donor, flow cytometry on a PBMC aliquot measured the percentage of naive CD45RAhigh/CD27high T cells. The cysteine opens and the phenylalanine closes a CDR3 of 14 amino acids. Only the CDR3 DNA stays, 42 bases, in frame from base 1. Looking up the germline V gene yields CDR1 SGHTA and CDR2 FQGTGA. V has 5 bases trimmed and J has 6 bases trimmed; junction bases matching no gene number 9.

Sequencing used blood. The receptor's source is a woman aged 55-69 years in good health. The chain couples TRBV7-3 to TRBJ1-1; 7 nucleotides in the junction match TRBD1. The DNA is as follows: TGTGCCAGCAGCGTAGGAACAGGGGAATCTGAAGCTTTCTTT. This is translated as CASSVGTGESEAFF.